This entry features one T cell receptor beta chain sequence. Its antigen is not identified. This sample is part of a study of cytomegalovirus exposure and HLA in healthy donors. Study-wide points: Later genetic work tied a missense DCLRE1C variant to beta-chain V and J trimming. CMV serostatus was the sole immune exposure data available. A later analysis reportedly identified an Asian-associated ancestry cluster as carrying fewer N-insertions than the approximately 730-donor mean.

The CDR3 runs 14 residues. Germline lookup yields CDR1 MGHRA and CDR2 YSYEKL. V gave up 4 bases and J gave up 4 bases, with 11 bases separating them. PCR employed 60 Vbeta and 13 Jbeta primers. Original data processing: Unique TCR beta chains numbered 80 million to 95 million in a later analysis, with about 11 million shared. Profiled with immunoSEQ multiplex PCR; TCRdb holds only in-frame clones, not every one. That table furnishes V, J and clone size, whereas the DNA furnished D and trimming. The table shows 100,000 to 150,000 clones, with 70% to 80% occurring only once. This chain joins TRBV4-1 and TRBJ1-5; no reliable D call. The source is a woman between 55 and 75 years old in good health and CMV-seronegative. The material sequenced was PBMCs. The CDR3 sequence: CASSPPRGNQPQHF. The CDR3 nucleotides read TGCGCCAGCAGCCCCCCCCGGGGAAATCAGCCCCAGCATTTT.